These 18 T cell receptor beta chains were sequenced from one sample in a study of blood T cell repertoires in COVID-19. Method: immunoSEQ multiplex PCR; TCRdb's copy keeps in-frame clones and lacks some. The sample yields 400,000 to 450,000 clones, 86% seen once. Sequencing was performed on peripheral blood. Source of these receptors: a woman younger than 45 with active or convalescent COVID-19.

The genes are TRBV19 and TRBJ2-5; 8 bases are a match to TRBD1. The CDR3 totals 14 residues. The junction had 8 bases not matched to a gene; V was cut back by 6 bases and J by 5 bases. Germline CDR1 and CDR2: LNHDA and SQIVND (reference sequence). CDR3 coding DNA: TGTGCCAGTAGATTAACAGGGGGTCGGGAGACCCAGTACTTC. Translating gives CASRLTGGRETQYF.

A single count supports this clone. The CDR3 region is CASSQDVYSREEAFF. In nucleotides, the CDR3 is TGTGCCAGCAGCCAAGACGTGTATAGCAGGGAAGAAGCTTTCTTT. The rearrangement joins TRBV3-1 (or the pseudogene TRBV3-2) to TRBJ1-1; tentatively, D is TRBD1 (5 bases). V lost 0 bases and J lost 8, with 16 bases in between. The CDR3 runs to 15 residues. Germline V gene lookup returns CDR1 LGHDT and CDR2 YNNKEL (reference sequence).

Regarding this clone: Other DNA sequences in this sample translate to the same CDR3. CDR3 sequence (DNA): TGTGCCAGCAGTGAAGGGACGGGACAAGAGACCCAGTACTTC. It encodes CASSEGTGQETQYF. The V and J genes are TRBV6-1 and TRBJ2-5; a possible D gene is TRBD2 (5 bases). V was trimmed by 1 base and J by 2 bases, leaving 8 bases between them. CDR1 MNHNS and CDR2 SASEGT come from the germline V gene. CDR3 length: 14 amino acids.

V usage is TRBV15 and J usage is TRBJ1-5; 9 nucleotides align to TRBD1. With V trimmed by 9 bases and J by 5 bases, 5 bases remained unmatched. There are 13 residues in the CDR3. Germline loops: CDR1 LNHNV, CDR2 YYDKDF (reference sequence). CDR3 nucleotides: TGTGCCACTGCGACAGGGGGGGATCAGCCCCAGCATTTT. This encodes CATATGGDQPQHF. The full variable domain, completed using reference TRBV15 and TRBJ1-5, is DAMVIQNPRYQVTQFGKPVTLSCSQTLNHNVMYWYQQKSSQAPKLLFHYYDKDFNNEADTPDNFQSRRPNTSFCFLDIRSPGLGDTAMYLCATATGGDQPQHFGDGTRLSIL.

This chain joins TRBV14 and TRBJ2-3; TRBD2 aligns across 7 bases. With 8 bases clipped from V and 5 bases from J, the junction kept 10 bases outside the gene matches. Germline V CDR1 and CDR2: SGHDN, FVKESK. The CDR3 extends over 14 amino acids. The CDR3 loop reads CASSQVGGKDTQYF. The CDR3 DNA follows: TGTGCCAGCTCTCAGGTGGGGGGGAAAGATACGCAGTATTTT.

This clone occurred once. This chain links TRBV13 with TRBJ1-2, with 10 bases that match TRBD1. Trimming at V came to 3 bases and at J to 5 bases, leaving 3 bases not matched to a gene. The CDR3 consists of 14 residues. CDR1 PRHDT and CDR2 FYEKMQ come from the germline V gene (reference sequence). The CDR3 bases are TGTGCCAGCAGCTTGGGACAGGGGATATATGGCTACACCTTC. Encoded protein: CASSLGQGIYGYTF.

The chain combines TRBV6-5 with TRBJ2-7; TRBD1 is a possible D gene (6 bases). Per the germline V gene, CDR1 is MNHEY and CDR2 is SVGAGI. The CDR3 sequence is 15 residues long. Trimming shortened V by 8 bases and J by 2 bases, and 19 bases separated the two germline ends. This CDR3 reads CASLSFLDRAYEQYF. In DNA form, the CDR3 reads TGTGCCAGCCTATCTTTCCTGGACAGAGCCTACGAGCAGTACTTC.

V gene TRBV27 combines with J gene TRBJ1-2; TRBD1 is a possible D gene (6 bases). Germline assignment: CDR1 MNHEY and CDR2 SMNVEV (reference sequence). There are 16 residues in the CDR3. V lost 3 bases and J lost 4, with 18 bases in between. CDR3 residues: CASSLHTSGTPYGYTF. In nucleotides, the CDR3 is TGTGCCAGCAGTTTGCATACTTCCGGGACACCCTATGGCTACACCTTC.

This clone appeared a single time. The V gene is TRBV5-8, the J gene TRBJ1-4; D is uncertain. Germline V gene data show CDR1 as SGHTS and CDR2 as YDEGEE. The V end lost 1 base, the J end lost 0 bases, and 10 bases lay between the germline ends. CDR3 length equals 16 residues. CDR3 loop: CASSLYGTTTNEKLFF. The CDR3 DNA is TGTGCCAGCAGCTTGTATGGCACAACAACTAATGAAAAACTGTTTTTT.

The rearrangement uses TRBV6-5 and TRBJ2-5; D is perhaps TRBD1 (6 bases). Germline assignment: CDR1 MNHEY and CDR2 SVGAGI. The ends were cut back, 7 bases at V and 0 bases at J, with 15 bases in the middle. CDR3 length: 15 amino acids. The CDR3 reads CASTSLGAYQETQYF. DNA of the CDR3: TGTGCCAGCACATCCCTGGGGGCGTACCAAGAGACCCAGTACTTC.

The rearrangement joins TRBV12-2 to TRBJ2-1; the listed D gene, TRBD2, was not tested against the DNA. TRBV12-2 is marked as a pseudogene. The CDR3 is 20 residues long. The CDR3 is CASRLEIVSGGPSVGNEQFF. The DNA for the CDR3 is TGTGCAAGTCGCTTAGAGATCGTATCGGGAGGGCCTTCGGTGGGGAATGAGCAGTTCTTC.

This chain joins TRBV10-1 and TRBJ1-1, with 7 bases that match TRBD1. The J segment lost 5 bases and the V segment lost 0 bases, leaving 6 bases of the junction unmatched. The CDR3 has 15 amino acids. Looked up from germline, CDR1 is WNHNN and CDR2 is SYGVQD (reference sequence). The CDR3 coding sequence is TGCGCCAGCAGTGAGTCGCCTGGCAGGGGGACTGAAGCTTTCTTT. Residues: CASSESPGRGTEAFF.

CDR3 sequence: CASSQDSGGTEQFF. The CDR3 DNA is TGCGCCAGCAGCCAAGATAGTGGGGGGACTGAGCAGTTCTTC. V is TRBV4-1 and J is TRBJ2-1; a possible D gene is TRBD2 (6 bases). V gave up 0 bases and J gave up 9 bases, with 12 bases separating them. Per the germline V gene, CDR1 is MGHRA and CDR2 is YSYEKL. The CDR3 runs 14 residues.

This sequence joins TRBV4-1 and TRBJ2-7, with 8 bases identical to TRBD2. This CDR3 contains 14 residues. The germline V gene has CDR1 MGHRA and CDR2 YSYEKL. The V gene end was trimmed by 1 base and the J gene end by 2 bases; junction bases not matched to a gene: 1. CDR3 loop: CASSQVSGTYEQYF. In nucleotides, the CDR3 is TGCGCCAGCAGCCAAGTTAGCGGGACCTACGAGCAGTACTTC.

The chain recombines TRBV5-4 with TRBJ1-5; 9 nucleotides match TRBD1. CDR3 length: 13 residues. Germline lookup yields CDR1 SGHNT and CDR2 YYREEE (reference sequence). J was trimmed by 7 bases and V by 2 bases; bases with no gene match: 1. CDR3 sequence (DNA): TGTGCCAGCAGCTTAGGACAGGGGCAGCCCCAGCATTTT. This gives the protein CASSLGQGQPQHF. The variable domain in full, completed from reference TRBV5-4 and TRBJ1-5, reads ETGVTQSPTHLIKTRGQQVTLRCSSQSGHNTVSWYQQALGQGPQFIFQYYREEENGRGNFPPRFSGLQFPNYSSELNVNALELDDSALYLCASSLGQGQPQHFGDGTRLSIL.

For the CDR3, the DNA is TGCGCCAGCAGCTTGGACCGGGTTACTATGAACACTGAAGCTTTCTTT. Translation: CASSLDRVTMNTEAFF. The V and J genes are TRBV5-1 and TRBJ1-1; the D is unclear. The V end lost 0 bases, the J end lost 0 bases, and 12 bases lay between the germline ends. Germline CDR1 reads SGHRS; CDR2 reads YFSETQ. The CDR3 loop spans 16 amino acids.

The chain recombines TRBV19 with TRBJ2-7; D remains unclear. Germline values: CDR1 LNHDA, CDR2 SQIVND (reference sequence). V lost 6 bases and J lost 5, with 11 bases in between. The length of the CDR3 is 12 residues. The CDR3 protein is CASSATPHEQYF. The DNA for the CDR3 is TGTGCCAGTAGCGCGACTCCTCACGAGCAGTACTTC.

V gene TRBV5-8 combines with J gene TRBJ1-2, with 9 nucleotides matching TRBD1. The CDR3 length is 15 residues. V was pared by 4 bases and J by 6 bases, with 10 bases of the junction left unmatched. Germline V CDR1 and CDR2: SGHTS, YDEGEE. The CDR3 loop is CASSPFRTGDDGYTF. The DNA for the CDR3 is TGTGCCAGCAGCCCATTTAGGACAGGGGATGATGGCTACACCTTC.